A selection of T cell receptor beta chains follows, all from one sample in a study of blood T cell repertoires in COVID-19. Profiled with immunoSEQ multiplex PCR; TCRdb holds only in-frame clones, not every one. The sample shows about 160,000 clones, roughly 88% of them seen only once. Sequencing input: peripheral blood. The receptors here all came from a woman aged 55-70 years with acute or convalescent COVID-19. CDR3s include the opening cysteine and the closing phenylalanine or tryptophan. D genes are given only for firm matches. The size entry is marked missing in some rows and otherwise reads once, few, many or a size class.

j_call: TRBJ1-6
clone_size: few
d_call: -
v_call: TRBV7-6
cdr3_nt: TGTGCCAGCAGCTTGCAGGGATCCTATAATTCACCCCTCCACTTT
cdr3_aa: CASSLQGSYNSPLHF

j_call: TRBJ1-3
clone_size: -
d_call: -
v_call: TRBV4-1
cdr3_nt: TGCGCCAGCAGCCAAGGCGTTCCTGGTTCTGGAAACACCATATATTTT
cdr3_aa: CASSQGVPGSGNTIYF

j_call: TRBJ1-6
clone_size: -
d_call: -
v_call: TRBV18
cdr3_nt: TGTGCCAGCTCACCACCGACGGGGAATTCACCCCTCCACTTT
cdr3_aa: CASSPPTGNSPLHF

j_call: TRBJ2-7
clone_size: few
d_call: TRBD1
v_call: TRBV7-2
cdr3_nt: TGTGCCAGCAGCTTCCGACAGGGACGCACCTACGAGCAGTACTTC
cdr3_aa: CASSFRQGRTYEQYF

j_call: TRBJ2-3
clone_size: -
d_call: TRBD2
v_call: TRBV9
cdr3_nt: TGTGCCAGCAGCGGACAGGGGACTAGCGGAACAGATACGCAGTATTTT
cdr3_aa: CASSGQGTSGTDTQYF

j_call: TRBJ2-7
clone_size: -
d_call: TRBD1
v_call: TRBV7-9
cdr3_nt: TGTGCCAGCAGCTTTTCCGGGACAGGGGGCTACGAGCAGTACTTC
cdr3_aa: CASSFSGTGGYEQYF

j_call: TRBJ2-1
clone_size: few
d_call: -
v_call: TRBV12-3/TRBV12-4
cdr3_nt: TGTGCCAGCAGTTTCCAGGTCACGGCTGAGCAGTTCTTC
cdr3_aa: CASSFQVTAEQFF

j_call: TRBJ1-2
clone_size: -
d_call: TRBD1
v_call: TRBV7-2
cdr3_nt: TGTGCCAGCAGGCCCGACAGGGGTATAGCCTATGGCTACACCTTC
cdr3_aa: CASRPDRGIAYGYTF

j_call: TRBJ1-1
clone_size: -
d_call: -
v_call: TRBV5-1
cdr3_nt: TGCGCCAGCAGCTTGGAAGGGGGAGAAGCTTTCTTT
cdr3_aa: CASSLEGGEAFF

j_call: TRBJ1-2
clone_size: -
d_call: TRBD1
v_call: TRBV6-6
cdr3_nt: TGTGCCAGCAGACCCGGACAGGGGGACTATGGCTACACCTTC
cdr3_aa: CASRPGQGDYGYTF

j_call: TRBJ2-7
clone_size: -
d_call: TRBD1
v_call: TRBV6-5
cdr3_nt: TGTGCCAGCAGTTTCACAGGGGACGAGCAGTACTTC
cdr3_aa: CASSFTGDEQYF

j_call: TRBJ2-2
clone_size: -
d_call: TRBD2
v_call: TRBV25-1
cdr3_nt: TGTGCCAGCAGTGACCCCTCGGGGGGGGCGGTCACCGGGGAGCTGTTTTTT
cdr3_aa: CASSDPSGGAVTGELFF

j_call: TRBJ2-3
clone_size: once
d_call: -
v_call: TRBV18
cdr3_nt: TGTGCCAGCTCACCCTCAGATACGCAGTATTTT
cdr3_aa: CASSPSDTQYF

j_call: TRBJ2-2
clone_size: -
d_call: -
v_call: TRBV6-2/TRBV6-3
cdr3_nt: TGTGCCAGCAGTTACTTAGCTAACACCGGGGAGCTGTTTTTT
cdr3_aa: CASSYLANTGELFF

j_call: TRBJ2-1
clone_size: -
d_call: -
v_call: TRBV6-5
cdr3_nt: TGTGCCAGCAGTCGTGTGAGCTCCTACAATGAGCAGTTCTTC
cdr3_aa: CASSRVSSYNEQFF

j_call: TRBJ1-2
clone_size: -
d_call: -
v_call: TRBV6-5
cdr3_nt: TGTGCCAGCAGCTCCCAGGGTCTTGGCTACACCTTC
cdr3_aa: CASSSQGLGYTF

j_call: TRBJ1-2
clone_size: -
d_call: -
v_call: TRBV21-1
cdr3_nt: TGTGCCAGCAGCAAAAAAAAAGGGGTGCCCGGGCTGAACTATGGCTACACCTTC
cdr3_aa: CASSKKKGVPGLNYGYTF

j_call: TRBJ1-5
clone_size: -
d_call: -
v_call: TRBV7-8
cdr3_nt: TGTGCCAGCAGCCGGCCGCGGGAGCCCCAGCATTTT
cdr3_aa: CASSRPREPQHF

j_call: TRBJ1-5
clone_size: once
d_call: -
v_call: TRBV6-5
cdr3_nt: TGTGCCAGCAGTAATCAACTAAATCAGCCCCAGCATTTT
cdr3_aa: CASSNQLNQPQHF

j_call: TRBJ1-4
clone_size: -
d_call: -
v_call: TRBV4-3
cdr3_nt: TGCGCCAGCAGCCAAGAATTCAGGCCCCTCAGCCTTCGGGAAAAACTGTTTTTT
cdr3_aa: CASSQEFRPLSLREKLFF

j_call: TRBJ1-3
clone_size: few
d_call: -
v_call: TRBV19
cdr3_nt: TGTGCCAGTAGTATCATGGGGCTTGGAAACACCATATATTTT
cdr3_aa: CASSIMGLGNTIYF

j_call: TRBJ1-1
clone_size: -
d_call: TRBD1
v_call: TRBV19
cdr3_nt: TGTGCCAGTAGTATTCGCCCGGGACAGGGGAACACTGAAGCTTTCTTT
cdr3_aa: CASSIRPGQGNTEAFF

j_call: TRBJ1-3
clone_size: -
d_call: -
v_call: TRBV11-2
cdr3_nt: TGTGCCAGCAGCCCCTCCGCAAGGGGAACGAGAAACACCATATATTTT
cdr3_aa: CASSPSARGTRNTIYF

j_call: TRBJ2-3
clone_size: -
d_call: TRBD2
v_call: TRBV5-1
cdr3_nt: TGCGCCAGCAGCTGGCGGGGGGGGGCCACAGATACGCAGTATTTT
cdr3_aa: CASSWRGGATDTQYF

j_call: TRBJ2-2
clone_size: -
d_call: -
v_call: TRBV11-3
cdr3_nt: TGTGCCAGCAGCCGAGGGACCGGGGAGCTGTTTTTT
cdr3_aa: CASSRGTGELFF

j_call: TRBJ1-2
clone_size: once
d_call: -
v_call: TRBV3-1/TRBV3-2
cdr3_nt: TGTGCCAGCACCCAAGGGATGTCGGGGGGCGACTATGGCTACACCTTC
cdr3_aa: CASTQGMSGGDYGYTF

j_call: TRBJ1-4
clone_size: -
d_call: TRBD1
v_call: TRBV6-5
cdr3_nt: TGTGCCAGCAGTTACACTACAGGGGCAGGCGAAAAACTGTTTTTT
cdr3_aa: CASSYTTGAGEKLFF

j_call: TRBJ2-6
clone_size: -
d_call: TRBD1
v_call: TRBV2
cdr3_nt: TGTGCCAGCAGGGGACAGTGGCTCTCTGGGGCCAACGTCCTGACTTTC
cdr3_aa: CASRGQWLSGANVLTF